These 27 T cell receptor beta chains originate from one sample sequenced in a study of monozygotic twins with inflammatory bowel disease. TCRdb reprocessed the 5' RACE reads, with one entry per CDR3 protein and no DNA. The sample's table shows about 160,000 distinct CDR3 sequences. Sample: blood. The origin of the receptors is a human donor with ulcerative colitis or Crohn's disease, or a healthy co-twin of an affected twin (not recorded which).

This chain links TRBV5-1 with TRBJ2-7; lacking DNA, the TRBD2 call made by TCRdb goes unchecked. Germline V lookup: CDR1 SGHRS, CDR2 YFSETQ. The CDR3 length is 18 residues. The chain's CDR3 is CASSLEARGALFFYEQYF.

The chain has TRBV20-1 and TRBJ2-5. This CDR3 is built from 11 residues. Germline CDR1 reads DFQATT; CDR2 reads SNEGSKA (reference sequence). This CDR3 is CSARVAETQYF.

The CDR3 sequence: CASSQPPSDTQYF. The V call is TRBV4-3, the J call TRBJ2-3. CDR1 is LGHNA and CDR2 is YSLEER in the germline V gene. The CDR3 totals 13 residues.

The CDR3 loop reads CASSYGGPQETQYF. V and J are TRBV7-8 and TRBJ2-5; the D call of TRBD2 rests on TCRdb alone, since no DNA is present to check it. The CDR3 extends over 14 amino acids. Germline V CDR1 and CDR2: SGHVS, FQNEAQ.

CDR3 amino acids: CSASDGTYNEQFF. V gene TRBV20-1 combines with J gene TRBJ2-1; the D gene TCRdb calls, TRBD1, cannot be checked with no DNA. The V gene's germline CDR1 is DFQATT and CDR2 SNEGSKA (reference sequence). The length of the CDR3 is 13 residues.

The chain couples TRBV20-1 to TRBJ2-3. This CDR3 has 14 amino acids. Germline assignment: CDR1 DFQATT and CDR2 SNEGSKA (reference sequence). CDR3 protein: CSAGGSSGGDTQYF.

CDR3 sequence reads: CASRSGMNTEAFF. The chain carries TRBV7-9 and TRBJ1-1. Germline CDR1 reads SEHNR; CDR2 reads FQNEAQ (reference sequence). There are 13 residues in the CDR3.

The chain couples TRBV14 to TRBJ2-6; TCRdb's assignment of TRBD1 cannot be checked, as there is no DNA. The CDR3 is made up of 18 amino acids. Germline V gene lookup returns CDR1 SGHDN and CDR2 FVKESK. CDR3 amino acids: CASSRRDRVLSGANVLTF. Combining the CDR3 with reference TRBV14 and TRBJ2-6 gives the whole variable domain EAGVTQFPSHSVIEKGQTVTLRCDPISGHDNLYWYRRVMGKEIKFLLHFVKESKQDESGMPNNRFLAERTGGTYSTLKVQPAELEDSGVYFCASSRRDRVLSGANVLTFGAGSRLTVL.

The genes are TRBV19 and TRBJ1-2. The germline V gene has CDR1 LNHDA and CDR2 SQIVND (reference sequence). The CDR3 is 18 residues long. CDR3 sequence reads: CASSIGVSQSLRMHGYTF. The full variable domain, rest sourced from reference TRBV19 and TRBJ1-2, is DGGITQSPKYLFRKEGQNVTLSCEQNLNHDAMYWYRQDPGQGLRLIYYSQIVNDFQKGDIAEGYSVSREKKESFPLTVTSAQKNPTAFYLCASSIGVSQSLRMHGYTFGSGTRLTVV.

This chain joins TRBV20-1 and TRBJ2-7. The CDR3 spans 15 residues. Germline V gene data show CDR1 as DFQATT and CDR2 as SNEGSKA (reference sequence). CDR3 protein: CSAKITTLSPYEQYF.

The J gene is TRBJ2-2, the V gene TRBV7-2; TCRdb's D call, TRBD1, is unchecked because there is no DNA. This CDR3 region has 15 residues. The germline gives CDR1 SGHTA, CDR2 FQGNSA. CDR3 sequence: CASSFDSANTGELFF.

The rearrangement links TRBV11-2 to TRBJ2-7; no DNA is available, so the TRBD1 call from TCRdb remains unchecked. The germline gives CDR1 SGHAT, CDR2 FQNNGV. The CDR3 runs 21 residues. CDR3 in amino acids: CASSLGSPRDRGPRLFYEQYF.

V gene TRBV5-1 combines with J gene TRBJ1-1. The CDR3 is 15 amino acids. Germline V gives CDR1 SGHRS, CDR2 YFSETQ. The CDR3 loop is CASTEMEGLKTEAFF.

The rearrangement uses TRBV9 and TRBJ2-1. From germline, CDR1 is SGDLS and CDR2 YYNGEE. The CDR3 has 11 residues. The CDR3 sequence: CASSIGAEQFF.

This chain joins TRBV27 and TRBJ2-5; TCRdb proposes TRBD2, but this gene call is untestable without DNA. Germline V gene lookup returns CDR1 MNHEY and CDR2 SMNVEV (reference sequence). The CDR3 is 13 residues long. The CDR3 reads CASSRAPEETQYF.

The V call is TRBV7-2, the J call TRBJ2-5; TCRdb's D call, TRBD2, is unchecked because there is no DNA. The length of the CDR3 is 14 residues. Germline V gene sequence: CDR1 SGHTA, CDR2 FQGNSA. CDR3 sequence: CASSLVAAQETQYF.

The J gene is TRBJ2-7, the V gene TRBV5-4. Germline-derived CDR1 and CDR2 are SGHNT and YYREEE (reference sequence). This CDR3 has 13 amino acids. The CDR3 protein is CASSFRPPYEQYF. The entire variable domain, with the rest obtained from reference TRBV5-4 and TRBJ2-7, is as follows: ETGVTQSPTHLIKTRGQQVTLRCSSQSGHNTVSWYQQALGQGPQFIFQYYREEENGRGNFPPRFSGLQFPNYSSELNVNALELDDSALYLCASSFRPPYEQYFGPGTRLTVT.

CDR3 protein: CSARDLRVGGDTQYF. The chain combines TRBV20-1 with TRBJ2-3; no DNA is available, so the TRBD1 call from TCRdb remains unchecked. This CDR3 region has 15 residues. Germline CDR1 and CDR2: DFQATT and SNEGSKA (reference sequence).

The V and J genes are TRBV14 and TRBJ2-2. Per germline, CDR1 SGHDN and CDR2 FVKESK. The CDR3 is made up of 14 amino acids. The CDR3: CASSPVQNTGELFF.

The V gene is TRBV9, the J gene TRBJ2-3; the D gene TCRdb calls, TRBD2, cannot be checked with no DNA. The CDR3 totals 13 residues. CDR1 and CDR2 from the germline V gene are SGDLS and YYNGEE. Here the CDR3 reads CASSGAGLPGQYF.

The J gene is TRBJ2-3, the V gene TRBV20-1; TCRdb reports TRBD2, a call that lacks DNA to check it against. The germline CDR1 and CDR2 sequences are DFQATT and SNEGSKA (reference sequence). The CDR3 length is 16 residues. The CDR3 loop is CSVGSGTSGAPYTQYF.

The V gene is TRBV11-1, the J gene TRBJ2-1; TCRdb's D call, TRBD1, is unchecked because there is no DNA. CDR3 length: 13 amino acids. Per germline, CDR1 SGHAT and CDR2 FQDESV (reference sequence). CDR3 loop: CASMGQGRDEQFF.

J is TRBJ2-3 and V is TRBV5-1; TCRdb selects TRBD2, and the lack of DNA leaves this call unchecked. The CDR3 runs 16 residues. Germline CDR1 and CDR2: SGHRS and YFSETQ. Here the CDR3 reads CASSAGTSGSTDTQYF.

V and J are TRBV3-1 and TRBJ1-1. Germline CDR1 and CDR2: LGHDT and YNNKEL (reference sequence). The CDR3 has 13 residues. CDR3 residues: CASSHERATEAFF.

V is TRBV5-1 and J is TRBJ1-2; without DNA, the TCRdb call of TRBD1 cannot be checked. Germline V gives CDR1 SGHRS, CDR2 YFSETQ. This CDR3 has 14 residues. The chain's CDR3 is CASSSAGTPSGYTF. Looking up the rest from reference TRBV5-1 and TRBJ1-2 gives the full variable domain: KAGVTQTPRYLIKTRGQQVTLSCSPISGHRSVSWYQQTPGQGLQFLFEYFSETQRNKGNFPGRFSGRQFSNSRSEMNVSTLELGDSALYLCASSSAGTPSGYTFGSGTRLTVV.

This chain links TRBV7-9 with TRBJ1-4; the TCRdb D gene call, TRBD1, has no DNA to confirm it. CDR3 length: 15 residues. Germline values: CDR1 SEHNR, CDR2 FQNEAQ (reference sequence). The CDR3 region is CASSSDRGRREKLFF.

The V and J genes are TRBV5-5 and TRBJ1-5; checking the TCRdb D call of TRBD1 is not possible without DNA. The CDR3 consists of 14 residues. Germline V gene data show CDR1 as SGHKS and CDR2 as YYEKEE (reference sequence). CDR3 amino acids: CASSRRDSNQPQHF.